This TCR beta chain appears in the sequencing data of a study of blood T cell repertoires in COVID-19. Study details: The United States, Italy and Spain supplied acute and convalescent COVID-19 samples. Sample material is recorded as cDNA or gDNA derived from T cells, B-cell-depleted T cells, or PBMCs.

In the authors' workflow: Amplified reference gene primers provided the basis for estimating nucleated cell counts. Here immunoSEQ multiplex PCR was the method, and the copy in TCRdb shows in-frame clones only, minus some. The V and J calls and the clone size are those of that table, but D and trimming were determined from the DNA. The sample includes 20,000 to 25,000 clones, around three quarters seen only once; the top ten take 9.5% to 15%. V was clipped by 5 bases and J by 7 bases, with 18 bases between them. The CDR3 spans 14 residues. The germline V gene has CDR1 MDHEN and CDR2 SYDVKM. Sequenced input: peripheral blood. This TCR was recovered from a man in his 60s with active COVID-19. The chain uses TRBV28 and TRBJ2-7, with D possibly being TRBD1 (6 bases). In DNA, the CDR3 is TGTGCCAGCAGTGCCCACAGGGTAATGAGGGAGCAGTACTTC. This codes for CASSAHRVMREQYF.